The rows below give T cell receptor beta chains drawn from one sample of a study of cytomegalovirus exposure and HLA in healthy donors. Profiling relied on immunoSEQ multiplex PCR, and the TCRdb table lists in-frame clones only, not all of them. The repertoire has 150,000 to 200,000 clones, around 75% of them found once; the top ten carry around 10%. Sequenced input: PBMCs. These receptors all come from a man aged 18 to 29 in good health and CMV-seropositive. The CDR3 runs from the conserved cysteine through the conserved F or W. The order of the fields is V gene, J gene, CDR3 protein.

>TRBV5-1|TRBJ1-4
CASSVSGKEKLFF
>TRBV19|TRBJ2-1
CASSGLSPQVGLAGGNEQFF
>TRBV9|TRBJ1-3
CASSVRGTGNTIYF
>TRBV28|TRBJ2-1
CASITLGGRLNEQFF
>TRBV30|TRBJ1-5
CASGHSNQPQHF
>TRBV28|TRBJ1-5
CASSLLDQPQHF
>TRBV15|TRBJ2-5
CATSLSGLRQETQYF
>TRBV27|TRBJ2-7
CASSGSSYEQYF
>TRBV11-2|TRBJ1-5
CASSLGAGGSNQPQHF
>TRBV27|TRBJ2-3
CASSLIAAFVALEDSTDTQYF
>TRBV19|TRBJ1-5
CASSIAGQDTPQHF
>TRBV7-3|TRBJ2-5
CASSQQGSGETQYF
>TRBV20-1|TRBJ2-7
CSGLAAYEQYF
>TRBV28|TRBJ1-2
CASKSGIGGYTF
>TRBV28|TRBJ1-5
CASSEPGQAHQPQHF
>TRBV21-1|TRBJ1-2
CASSKGQDGRVGYTF
>TRBV19|TRBJ2-7
CASSITTSGAYEQYF